This TCR beta chain was recorded in a study of T cell responses to AZD1222 COVID-19 vaccine. Produced via immunoSEQ multiplex PCR; TCRdb's table is partial and in-frame only. The repertoire holds 90,000 to 130,000 clones, over 85% seen once, with 15% in the top ten. General study results and limits: Females outnumbered males among donors, who were mostly white British; clonal diversity was possibly underestimated. Increased Spike-specific TCR breadth and depth were observed after two AZD1222 doses. Baseline seropositives among AZD1222 recipients totaled only five to seven. Nearly half of the spike-specific TCRs reportedly recognize variant regions that carry no mutations.

Per the germline V gene, CDR1 is LNHDA and CDR2 is SQIVND (reference sequence). This CDR3 contains 14 residues. The V and J ends lost 5 bases and 3 bases, in that order; junction bases with no gene match: 7. With respect to this clone: What it binds is not known.

The specimen was peripheral blood, collected 28 days after the second AZD1222 dose. The origin of this receptor is an adult who received the AZD1222 COVID-19 vaccine. This rearrangement joins TRBV19 to TRBJ2-7; TRBD1 matches 7 bases. The CDR3 here is CASSSTGEYYEQYF. For the CDR3, the DNA is TGTGCCAGTAGTTCAACAGGGGAATACTACGAGCAGTACTTC. Looking up the rest from reference TRBV19 and TRBJ2-7 gives the full variable domain: DGGITQSPKYLFRKEGQNVTLSCEQNLNHDAMYWYRQDPGQGLRLIYYSQIVNDFQKGDIAEGYSVSREKKESFPLTVTSAQKNPTAFYLCASSSTGEYYEQYFGPGTRLTVT.